Below, 14 T cell receptor beta chains from the same sample are listed, as sequenced in a study of blood T cell repertoires in COVID-19. Here immunoSEQ multiplex PCR was the method, and the copy in TCRdb shows in-frame clones only, minus some. The data contain 65,000 to 85,000 clones, 80% to 90% of them seen just once; the ten biggest clones take up 9.5% to 13%. The source material was peripheral blood. The receptor source for this set is a woman aged 18-35 years with acute or convalescent COVID-19.

The chain's CDR3 is CASRGGGPDTGELFF. Here the CDR3 DNA reads TGTGCCAGCAGGGGCGGGGGGCCGGACACCGGGGAGCTGTTTTTT. This chain links TRBV28 with TRBJ2-2; the match to TRBD2 covers 8 bases. The CDR3 length is 15 residues. Germline values: CDR1 MDHEN, CDR2 SYDVKM. With 6 bases clipped from V and 3 bases from J, the junction kept 6 bases outside the gene matches.

J is TRBJ2-3 and V is TRBV5-4, with 8 positions matching TRBD2. The V and J ends lost 4 bases and 0 bases, in that order; junction bases with no gene match: 4. This CDR3 comprises 15 residues. In germline, CDR1 is SGHNT, CDR2 YYREEE (reference sequence). The CDR3 coding sequence is TGTGCCAGCAGCCCAGCGGGAGCTAGCACAGATACGCAGTATTTT. Its translation is CASSPAGASTDTQYF.

The genes are TRBV18 and TRBJ2-7; TRBD2 aligns across 9 bases. The junction had 17 bases not matched to a gene; V was cut back by 5 bases and J by 3 bases. CDR1 is KGHSH, CDR2 LQKENI, per germline. The CDR3 is 18 residues long. The CDR3, as DNA: TGTGCCAGCTCATCCACCGGGACTAGCTCAGGTCGGCGCTACGAGCAGTACTTC. Translated: CASSSTGTSSGRRYEQYF. Combining the CDR3 with reference TRBV18 and TRBJ2-7 gives the whole variable domain NAGVMQNPRHLVRRRGQEARLRCSPMKGHSHVYWYRQLPEEGLKFMVYLQKENIIDESGMPKERFSAEFPKEGPSILRIQQVVRGDSAAYFCASSSTGTSSGRRYEQYFGPGTRLTVT.

The rearrangement uses TRBV19 and TRBJ1-3; D is uncertain. The V end lost 6 bases, the J end lost 3 bases, and 9 bases lay between the germline ends. This CDR3 has 13 residues. The V gene's germline CDR1 is LNHDA and CDR2 SQIVND (reference sequence). The CDR3 is CASSSRVGNTIYF. Written as DNA, the CDR3 is TGTGCCAGTAGCTCTCGGGTTGGAAACACCATATATTTT.

The chain couples TRBV3-1 (or the pseudogene TRBV3-2) to TRBJ2-7; 9 bases line up with TRBD2. In germline, CDR1 is LGHDT, CDR2 YNNKEL (reference sequence). V trimming: 4 bases; J trimming: 5 bases; junction bases outside the gene matches: 12. This CDR3 has 16 residues. CDR3 DNA: TGTGCCAGCAGCCCCGGGACTAGCACGGGAGAGGACGAGCAGTACTTC. Amino acid sequence: CASSPGTSTGEDEQYF.

For this clone: The junction does not match germline at one end; this may be a read error. This CDR3 is CASSLGSGTGSF. CDR3 nucleotides: TGTGCCAGCAGTTTAGGATCCGGGACAGGGTCCTTC. This chain joins TRBV12-3 or TRBV12-4 and TRBJ1-2, with TRBD1 matching 9 bases. There are 12 residues in the CDR3.

The rearrangement joins TRBV30 to TRBJ1-5; 9 bases agree with TRBD1. Germline V gene lookup returns CDR1 GTSNPN and CDR2 SVGIG (reference sequence). The V and J ends lost 3 bases and 3 bases, in that order; junction bases with no gene match: 9. This CDR3 region has 16 residues. CDR3 region: CAWSARGTGYNQPQHF. In nucleotides, the CDR3 is TGTGCCTGGAGCGCCCGGGGGACAGGGTACAATCAGCCCCAGCATTTT.

The chain is built from TRBV7-2 and TRBJ1-2; D uncertain. Trimming removed 3 bases from V and 4 bases from J, with 6 bases in between. The CDR3 is made up of 12 amino acids. The V gene's germline CDR1 is SGHTA and CDR2 FQGNSA. CDR3 sequence: CASSFSVYGYTF. The CDR3 nucleotides read TGTGCCAGCAGCTTTAGTGTCTATGGCTACACCTTC.

This clone was picked up one time. The chain employs TRBV4-2 and TRBJ1-2, with D uncertain. The V gene's germline CDR1 is LGHNA and CDR2 YNFKEQ. Trimming removed 1 base at V and 6 bases at J, with 15 bases between. The CDR3 is made up of 15 amino acids. CDR3 bases: TGTGCCAGCAGCCAAGCGGATTCCGGAGGTGATGGCTACACCTTC. Translated, it gives CASSQADSGGDGYTF.

This rearrangement joins TRBV7-9 to TRBJ1-3; 9 nucleotides align to TRBD1. The CDR3 contains 16 residues. V gave up 6 bases and J gave up 4 bases; unmatched junction bases: 10. Germline lookup yields CDR1 SEHNR and CDR2 FQNEAQ (reference sequence). Written as DNA, the CDR3 is TGTGCCAGCAGGTTGGGGACAGGGCCGGAGGGAAACACCATATATTTT. This codes for CASRLGTGPEGNTIYF.

V gene TRBV19 combines with J gene TRBJ1-5, with D tentatively TRBD1 (6 bases). Germline lookup yields CDR1 LNHDA and CDR2 SQIVND (reference sequence). With 5 bases removed from V and 5 bases from J, the gap between germline ends came to 13 bases. The CDR3 contains 14 residues. The CDR3 spells CASSYQGSYQPQHF. The CDR3 DNA sequence: TGTGCCAGTAGTTACCAGGGGTCTTATCAGCCCCAGCATTTT.

The V and J genes are TRBV12-3 or TRBV12-4 and TRBJ2-2; TRBD2 might be the D (5 bases). V was cut by 7 bases and J by 7 bases, with 13 bases left in between. The CDR3 extends over 13 amino acids. CDR3 amino acids: CASNRGTNGELFF. CDR3 DNA: TGTGCCAGCAATCGGGGAACAAACGGGGAGCTGTTTTTT.

V usage is TRBV4-3 and J usage is TRBJ1-5; tentative D call: TRBD1 (5 bases). The CDR3 is 14 amino acids. Germline assignment: CDR1 LGHNA and CDR2 YSLEER. The V end lost 0 bases, the J end lost 5 bases, and 8 bases lay between the germline ends. This chain's CDR3 is CASSQDRADQPQHF. CDR3 in DNA: TGCGCCAGCAGCCAAGACAGGGCGGATCAGCCCCAGCATTTT.

The J gene is TRBJ2-1, the V gene TRBV5-4; 8 bases fit TRBD2. J was trimmed by 7 bases and V by 0 bases; bases with no gene match: 0. The CDR3 sequence is 13 residues long. From germline, CDR1 is SGHNT and CDR2 YYREEE (reference sequence). The CDR3 sequence: CASSLAGGNEQFF. CDR3 DNA sequence: TGTGCCAGCAGCTTGGCGGGGGGGAATGAGCAGTTCTTC.